The 9 T cell receptor beta chains given below trace back to one sample, sequenced in a study of blood T cell repertoires in COVID-19. Sequencing used immunoSEQ multiplex PCR; TCRdb keeps in-frame clones, though not all of them. This table has 150,000 to 200,000 clones, 70% to 90% appearing once. What was sequenced was peripheral blood. Receptor source: a man aged 60 to 69 with active or convalescent COVID-19.

The chain is built from TRBV19 and TRBJ1-1; TRBD1 matches 7 bases. With 2 bases clipped from V and 1 base from J, the junction kept 7 bases outside the gene matches. The CDR3 is made up of 16 amino acids. CDR1 LNHDA and CDR2 SQIVND come from the germline V gene (reference sequence). The CDR3 sequence is CASSIRVGQENTEAFF. Written as DNA, the CDR3 is TGTGCCAGTAGTATACGGGTAGGACAGGAGAACACTGAAGCTTTCTTT.

This chain connects TRBV5-1 to TRBJ2-6, with D possibly matching TRBD1 (6 bases). CDR1 is SGHRS and CDR2 is YFSETQ in the germline V gene. Between the trimmed V and J ends, which lost 2 bases and 0 bases, there was a span of 9 bases. CDR3 length: 16 residues. CDR3 sequence: CASSLGDNSGANVLTF. The CDR3 nucleotides read TGCGCCAGCAGCTTAGGGGACAACTCTGGGGCCAACGTCCTGACTTTC.

This sequence joins TRBV7-9 and TRBJ2-3; D not resolved. Germline V gives CDR1 SEHNR, CDR2 FQNEAQ (reference sequence). V dropped 2 bases and J dropped 0 bases, with 9 bases sitting between them. This CDR3 comprises 15 residues. The CDR3 bases are TGTGCCAGCAGCTTACTGGCCCAGAGCACAGATACGCAGTATTTT. It translates to CASSLLAQSTDTQYF.

V usage is TRBV2 and J usage is TRBJ2-3, with 7 bases fitting TRBD2. The CDR3 totals 14 residues. CDR1 is SNHLY and CDR2 is FYNNEI in the germline V gene. The junction had 5 bases not matched to a gene; V was cut back by 2 bases and J by 6 bases. The CDR3 loop reads CASSESLAADTQYF. The CDR3 nucleotides read TGTGCCAGCAGTGAAAGCCTAGCGGCGGATACGCAGTATTTT.

V gene TRBV30 combines with J gene TRBJ1-1; D possibly corresponds to TRBD1 (5 bases). The V end lost 2 bases, the J end lost 7 bases, and 20 bases lay between the germline ends. Germline V gene sequence: CDR1 GTSNPN, CDR2 SVGIG (reference sequence). The CDR3 runs 15 residues. CDR3 DNA: TGTGCCTGGAGTCACCCTCATCAGGGTACCTTTGAAGCTTTCTTT. Translating it yields CAWSHPHQGTFEAFF.

V gene TRBV10-2 combines with J gene TRBJ1-2; 9 bases are a match to TRBD1. Germline loops: CDR1 WSHSY, CDR2 SAAADI. The J segment lost 9 bases and the V segment lost 0 bases, leaving 2 bases of the junction unmatched. The CDR3 is made up of 13 amino acids. The CDR3 nucleotides read TGCGCCAGCAGTGAGTCGGGACAGGGAAGCTACACCTTC. Its protein is CASSESGQGSYTF.

This clone was seen more than once but under ten times. The CDR3 reads CASSVETDTLTGDTIYF. For the CDR3, the DNA is TGTGCCAGCAGCGTAGAGACGGACACCCTCACAGGAGACACCATATATTTT. This sequence joins TRBV9 and TRBJ1-3; TRBD1 might be the D (5 bases). The CDR3 is 17 residues long. Germline assignment: CDR1 SGDLS and CDR2 YYNGEE. Trimming pared 0 bases from V and 8 bases from J, leaving 21 bases between.

The DNA for the CDR3 is TGTGCCAGCAGTTACTCGAATAGTCAGGAAGGTTCACCCCTCCACTTT. Amino acid sequence: CASSYSNSQEGSPLHF. The chain carries TRBV6-6 and TRBJ1-6; D gene unclear. Germline CDR1 MNHNY, CDR2 SVGAGI (reference sequence). Trimming pared 0 bases from V and 9 bases from J, leaving 15 bases between. This CDR3 spans 16 amino acids.

The CDR3 sequence: CASSFQGAKSYEQYF. DNA of the CDR3: TGTGCCAGCAGCTTTCAGGGGGCTAAGTCCTACGAGCAGTACTTC. The chain carries TRBV7-2 and TRBJ2-7; TRBD1 aligns across 8 bases. CDR3 length: 15 amino acids. J gave up 1 base and V 3 bases, and 5 bases lay outside the gene matches. Germline-derived CDR1 and CDR2 are SGHTA and FQGNSA. The full variable domain, rest sourced from reference TRBV7-2 and TRBJ2-7, is GAGVSQSPSNKVTEKGKDVELRCDPISGHTALYWYRQSLGQGLEFLIYFQGNSAPDKSGLPSDRFSAERTGGSVSTLTIQRTQQEDSAVYLCASSFQGAKSYEQYFGPGTRLTVT.